Below, one T cell receptor (beta chain) is given with its context. Its antigen remains unidentified. This sequence may be a read error, since a much larger clone differs from it by one base. The data derive from a study of T cell repertoires in cytomegalovirus infection (dated by TCRdb to between 2018 and 2020). Context from the whole study: Donor HLA type was relevant to the analysis, because carriage of CMV infection together with the matching HLA type was indicated by public TCR beta signatures. The research as a whole found: The ex vivo response was dominated by HLA-C-restricted CMV-specific TCR beta clonotypes, which also provided the single most frequent clonotype in two of eight donors. Carriers of CMV infection plus the relevant HLA type were discriminated by the cumulative frequency of public TCR beta family members in the study cohort and in an independent roughly 370-donor cohort.

Reads for this sample came from an Illumina HiSeq 1500. The public reads were quality trimmed at Q25 with fastp and then assembled into clones with MiXCR by TCRdb, keeping productive beta chains. Each record represents a unique CDR3 protein, reported with the most common genes and DNA among its rows. Within this sample are around 70,000 distinct CDR3 sequences, with more than 3% of them counted one time only. The top ten clonotypes cover about 20% of the sample. V loses 4 bases of germline sequence and J loses 4 bases, and the interval between the two ends is 13 bases. Sequences SNHLY (CDR1) and FYNNEI (CDR2) are obtained from the germline V gene. The CDR3 runs 14 amino acids, cysteine and phenylalanine included. Only CDR3 DNA remains: 42 bases, in frame from the first base.

Material for sequencing was PBMCs. The clonotype was recovered from a human donor in good health (CMV status not recorded). Some clones in this sample may be carry-over from other donors' samples. Recombination joined TRBV2 with TRBJ1-1; TRBD1 might be the D gene, on 5 matching bases. The DNA sequence follows: TGTGCCAGCAGTGCGGACGGGGGAATCACTGAAGCTTTCTTT. Translated, it reads CASSADGGITEAFF.